Presented here are 2 T cell receptor beta chains from one specimen sequenced in a study of OX40 agonist ivuxolimab in advanced cancers. Assay used: immunoSEQ multiplex PCR; TCRdb lists only in-frame clones, some missing. In the table there are tens of thousands of clones, 80% of which are singletons. The sequencing here drew on CD4+ or CD8+ T cells sorted from blood, taken in a trial of the OX40 agonist ivuxolimab. The receptor set was obtained from an adult with an advanced solid tumor such as melanoma, head and neck, liver or kidney cancer.

J is TRBJ1-1 and V is TRBV29-1; no definite D call. Germline V gives CDR1 SQVTM, CDR2 ANQGSEA. CDR3 length: 11 amino acids. V dropped 5 bases and J dropped 1 base, with 5 bases sitting between them. This chain's CDR3 is CSVIRNTEAFF. CDR3 DNA: TGCAGCGTTATAAGGAACACTGAAGCTTTCTTT. Variable domain in full (rest from reference TRBV29-1 and TRBJ1-1): SAVISQKPSRDICQRGTSLTIQCQVDSQVTMMFWYRQQPGQSLTLIATANQGSEATYESGFVIDKFPISRPNLTFSTLTVSNMSPEDSSIYLCSVIRNTEAFFGQGTRLTVV.

This chain connects TRBV5-1 to TRBJ2-2; D is undetermined. CDR1 and CDR2 (germline): SGHRS, YFSETQ. The CDR3 has 13 residues. V was trimmed by 0 bases and J by 5 bases, leaving 5 bases between them. CDR3 region: CASSLAWTGELFF. DNA for the CDR3: TGCGCCAGCAGCTTGGCCTGGACCGGGGAGCTGTTTTTT.